These 19 T cell receptor beta chains were sequenced from one sample in a study of T-cell memory formation after mild COVID-19. Using its own MiXCR run on the 5' RACE reads, TCRdb lists one record per CDR3 protein. This repertoire shows nearly 350,000 distinct CDR3 sequences, over 10% found once; its top ten account for about 21%. The sequenced sample consisted of PBMCs or a T cell subset sorted from them (not recorded which). The receptor set was obtained from a man younger than 30 who had mild COVID-19 (a few samples of this study predate the infection). Cell type and time point are not known.

This clonotype was seen a few times. The chain uses TRBV11-3 and TRBJ2-1, with 8 bases that match TRBD1. V dropped 5 bases and J dropped 4; count of bases not matched to a gene: 7. The CDR3 consists of 15 residues. The germline gives CDR1 SGHNT, CDR2 YENEEA. The CDR3 loop is CASSLQGAQYNEQFF. The CDR3 region has the DNA TGTGCCAGCAGCCTCCAGGGGGCCCAGTACAATGAGCAGTTCTTC. Filled out from reference TRBV11-3 and TRBJ2-1, the complete variable domain reads EAGVVQSPRYKIIEKKQPVAFWCNPISGHNTLYWYLQNLGQGPELLIRYENEEAVDDSQLPKDRFSAERLKGVDSTLKIQPAELGDSAVYLCASSLQGAQYNEQFFGPGTRLTVL.

This clonotype was seen only a few times. The gene calls are TRBV2 and TRBJ2-2; D unclear. This CDR3 has 13 amino acids. The germline V and J ends were trimmed by 4 bases and 6 bases, with 9 bases remaining between them. Germline-derived CDR1 and CDR2 are SNHLY and FYNNEI. The CDR3 region has the DNA TGTGCCAGCAGTGGGTTAGTCCCCGGGGAGCTGTTTTTT. Translation gives CASSGLVPGELFF.

The chain recombines TRBV18 with TRBJ2-4; D is undetermined. The V gene lost 5 bases and the J gene lost 0 bases, with 17 bases spanning the gap. The CDR3 length is 17 residues. Germline CDR1 KGHSH, CDR2 LQKENI. CDR3 sequence: CASSTTAVGIAKNIQYF. CDR3 DNA sequence: TGTGCCAGCTCAACCACGGCGGTTGGGATAGCCAAAAACATTCAGTACTTC.

The genes are TRBV11-2 and TRBJ2-4; D is ambiguous. Germline V gene data show CDR1 as SGHAT and CDR2 as FQNNGV. Trimming took 5 bases from V and 1 from J, leaving 12 bases between them. The CDR3 is made up of 15 amino acids. The chain's CDR3 is CASSPSLGAKNIQYF. The CDR3, as DNA: TGTGCCAGCAGCCCATCCCTGGGGGCCAAAAACATTCAGTACTTC.

The CDR3 sequence: CASSPSLGGFQYF. CDR3 coding DNA: TGTGCCAGCAGCCCCAGTTTGGGGGGTTTTCAGTACTTC. The V gene is TRBV9, the J gene TRBJ2-4; possibly TRBD2 for D (6 bases). CDR3 size: 13 residues. V was trimmed by 4 bases and J by 11 bases, leaving 16 bases between them. In germline, CDR1 is SGDLS, CDR2 YYNGEE.

The chain recombines TRBV3-1 with TRBJ1-6; D is unclear. The V and J ends lost 3 bases and 10 bases respectively, with 4 bases between them. Germline CDR1 is LGHDT and CDR2 is YNNKEL (reference sequence). CDR3 length: 11 residues. The CDR3 here is CASSQGSPLHF. CDR3 DNA: TGTGCCAGCAGCCAGGGATCACCCCTCCACTTT.

On this clonotype itself: Sequence at one end of the junction differs from germline and may be a read error. The chain couples TRBV12-3 or TRBV12-4 to TRBJ1-6, with 7 bases that match TRBD1. The CDR3 runs 14 residues. The CDR3 DNA sequence: TGTGCCAGCAGTTTTCGGACAGGCAATTCACACCTCCACTTT. Protein: CASSFRTGNSHLHF.

CDR3 region: CASSLSGGVDTQYF. Here the CDR3 DNA reads TGTGCCAGCAGCTTAAGCGGGGGAGTAGATACGCAGTATTTT. V gene TRBV7-9 combines with J gene TRBJ2-3, with 8 bases matching TRBD2. Germline lookup yields CDR1 SEHNR and CDR2 FQNEAQ (reference sequence). With V trimmed by 2 bases and J by 5 bases, 3 bases remained unmatched. CDR3 length equals 14 residues. The variable domain in full, completed from reference TRBV7-9 and TRBJ2-3, reads DTGVSQNPRHKITKRGQNVTFRCDPISEHNRLYWYRQTLGQGPEFLTYFQNEAQLEKSRLLSDRFSAERPKGSFSTLEIQRTEQGDSAMYLCASSLSGGVDTQYFGPGTRLTVL.

This clonotype occurred once. This chain uses TRBV5-1 with TRBJ1-5, with 9 bases matching TRBD1. The CDR3 is made up of 14 amino acids. Per germline, CDR1 SGHRS and CDR2 YFSETQ. Germline trimming cut 3 bases from V and 6 bases from J; bases unmatched to any gene: 4. The CDR3 DNA sequence: TGCGCCAGCAGCTGTACAGGGGGCAGTCAGCCCCAGCATTTT. The encoded protein is CASSCTGGSQPQHF. The whole variable domain, remainder taken from reference TRBV5-1 and TRBJ1-5, is KAGVTQTPRYLIKTRGQQVTLSCSPISGHRSVSWYQQTPGQGLQFLFEYFSETQRNKGNFPGRFSGRQFSNSRSEMNVSTLELGDSALYLCASSCTGGSQPQHFGDGTRLSIL.

The chain joins TRBV12-3 or TRBV12-4 to TRBJ1-1; possibly TRBD1 for D (5 bases). The germline V and J ends were trimmed by 1 base and 6 bases, with 9 bases remaining between them. The CDR3 extends over 13 amino acids. As DNA, the CDR3 is TGTGCCAGCAGTTTAGGGGGCTTTGCTGAAGCTTTCTTT. Its protein is CASSLGGFAEAFF.

Details on this clonotype: A junction boundary mismatches the germline segment, possibly from a read error. The CDR3 region is CASSPERDRGHLAF. The CDR3 nucleotides are TGTGCCAGCAGCCCGGAGCGGGACAGGGGCCACCTAGCCTTC. The chain carries TRBV11-2 and TRBJ1-2; 10 bases agree with TRBD1. There are 14 residues in the CDR3. Germline lookup yields CDR1 SGHAT and CDR2 FQNNGV.

This clonotype was found many times. V and J are TRBV6-5 and TRBJ2-5; no clear D. The CDR3 spans 15 residues. Germline V gene lookup returns CDR1 MNHEY and CDR2 SVGAGI. With 6 bases removed from V and 4 bases from J, the gap between germline ends came to 18 bases. This CDR3 reads CASSSRWGRGETQYF. The DNA for the CDR3 is TGTGCCAGCAGCTCCAGGTGGGGTCGCGGAGAGACCCAGTACTTC.

Written as DNA, the CDR3 is TGTGCCAGCGTGGAGAACACCGGGGAGCTGTTTTTT. Translated: CASVENTGELFF. The chain has TRBV12-3 or TRBV12-4 and TRBJ2-2; D is undetermined. V was clipped by 8 bases and J by 1 base, with 5 bases between them. This CDR3 contains 12 residues.

Relative to its sample, this clonotype is large. The rearrangement joins TRBV18 to TRBJ2-7; no reliable D call. The V gene lost 8 bases and the J gene lost 3 bases, with 8 bases spanning the gap. CDR3 length: 11 amino acids. Germline V gene lookup returns CDR1 KGHSH and CDR2 LQKENI. CDR3 DNA: TGTGCCAGCAGCCCCGGCTACGAGCAGTACTTC. The encoded protein is CASSPGYEQYF.

This clonotype was counted ten times or more. This sequence joins TRBV4-3 and TRBJ2-1; possible D gene TRBD2, 5 bases. The CDR3 runs 16 residues. Germline lookup yields CDR1 LGHNA and CDR2 YSLEER. V was pared by 0 bases and J by 0 bases, with 9 bases between. The CDR3 spells CASSQDGGGSYNEQFF. The CDR3 region has the DNA TGCGCCAGCAGCCAAGATGGAGGAGGCTCCTACAATGAGCAGTTCTTC.

The V call is TRBV24-1, the J call TRBJ2-7; D is tentatively TRBD1 or TRBD2 (5 bases each). The germline CDR1 and CDR2 sequences are KGHDR and SFDVKD. Trimming stripped 1 base from V and 2 bases from J, with 11 bases between. The CDR3 runs to 15 residues. Written as DNA, the CDR3 is TGTGCCACCAGTGATTTCCGGGACCCAACCTACGAGCAGTACTTC. Amino acids: CATSDFRDPTYEQYF.

V gene TRBV19 combines with J gene TRBJ2-5, with a weak D call TRBD2 (7 bases). The V end lost 5 bases, the J end lost 5 bases, and 12 bases lay between the germline ends. CDR1 is LNHDA, CDR2 SQIVND, per germline (reference sequence). This CDR3 region has 13 residues. CDR3 residues: CASSPRGLETQYF. The CDR3 DNA is TGTGCCAGTAGTCCGCGGGGGCTGGAGACCCAGTACTTC.

The chain combines TRBV9 with TRBJ1-2; the D is unclear. The V and J ends lost 0 bases and 6 bases respectively, with 12 bases between them. CDR1 is SGDLS, CDR2 YYNGEE, per germline. The length of the CDR3 is 14 residues. CDR3 residues: CASSVDPFVDGYTF. CDR3 DNA: TGTGCCAGCAGCGTAGACCCCTTCGTAGATGGCTACACCTTC.

The V call is TRBV28, the J call TRBJ2-7; tentatively, D is TRBD2 (5 bases). Germline values: CDR1 MDHEN, CDR2 SYDVKM. V was clipped by 7 bases and J by 0 bases, with 10 bases between them. The CDR3 has 13 amino acids. DNA of the CDR3: TGTGCCAGCAAACCGGGGATCTCCTACGAGCAGTACGTC. Protein product: CASKPGISYEQYV.